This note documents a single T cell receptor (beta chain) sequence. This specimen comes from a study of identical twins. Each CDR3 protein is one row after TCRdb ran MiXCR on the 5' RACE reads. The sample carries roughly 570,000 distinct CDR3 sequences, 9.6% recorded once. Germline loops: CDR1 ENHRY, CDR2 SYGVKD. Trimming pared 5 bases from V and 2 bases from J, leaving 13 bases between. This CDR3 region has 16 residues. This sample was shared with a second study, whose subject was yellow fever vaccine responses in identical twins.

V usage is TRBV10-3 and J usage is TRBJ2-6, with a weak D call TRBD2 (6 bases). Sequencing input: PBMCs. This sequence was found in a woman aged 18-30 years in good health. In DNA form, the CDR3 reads TGTGCCATCAGTCCTAGGGACTCCGCTGGGGCCAACGTCCTGACTTTC. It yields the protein CAISPRDSAGANVLTF.